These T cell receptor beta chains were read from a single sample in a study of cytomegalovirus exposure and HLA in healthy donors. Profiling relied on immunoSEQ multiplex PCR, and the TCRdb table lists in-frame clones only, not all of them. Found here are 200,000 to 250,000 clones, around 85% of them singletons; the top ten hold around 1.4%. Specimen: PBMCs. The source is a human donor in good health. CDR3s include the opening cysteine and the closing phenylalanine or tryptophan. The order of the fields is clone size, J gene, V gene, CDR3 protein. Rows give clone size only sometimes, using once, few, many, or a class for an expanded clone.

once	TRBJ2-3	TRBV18	CASSPFGGSKDTQYF
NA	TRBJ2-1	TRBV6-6	CASRYSGLAGGNEQFF
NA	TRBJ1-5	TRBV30	CAWSVRTDQPQHF
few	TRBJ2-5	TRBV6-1	CASNKASGQETQYF
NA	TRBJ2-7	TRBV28	CASSLGSYEQYF
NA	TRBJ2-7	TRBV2	CASSEEAVSSYEQYF
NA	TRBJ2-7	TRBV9	CASSVPGVREQYF
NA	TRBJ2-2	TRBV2	CASSEPSYTGELFF
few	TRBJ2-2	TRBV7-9	CASSLTAGTGELFF
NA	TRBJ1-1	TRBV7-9	CASSFDGRNTEAFF
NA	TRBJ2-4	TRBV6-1	CASSAGTSGALTKNIQYF
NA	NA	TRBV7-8	CASSATGLAGDEQYF
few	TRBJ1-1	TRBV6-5	CASGSAGQGNTEAFF
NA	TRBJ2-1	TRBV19	CASTSSGSSYNEQFF
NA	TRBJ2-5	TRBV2	CASSPGGTQYF
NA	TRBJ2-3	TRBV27	CASSYQAGGPLDTQYF
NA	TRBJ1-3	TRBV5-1	CATKDQGGNTIYF
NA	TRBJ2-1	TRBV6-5	CASSRTGTSYNEQFF
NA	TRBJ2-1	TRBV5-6	CASRLLSSYNEQFF
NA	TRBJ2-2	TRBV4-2	CASSLDRTGVYTGELFF
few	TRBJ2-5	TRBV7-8	CASSLRTGDYQETQYF
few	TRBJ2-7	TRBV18	CASSRRDPDEQYF
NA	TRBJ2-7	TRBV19	CASSAHSGVDLEQYF
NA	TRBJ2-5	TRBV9	CASSVGWEGLRQETQYF
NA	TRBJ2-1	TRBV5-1	CASSLEYAGGSEQFF
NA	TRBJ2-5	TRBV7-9	CASSLPGLGETQYF
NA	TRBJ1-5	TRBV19	CASSIPRGGGNQPQHF